These 19 T cell receptor beta chains originate from one sample sequenced in a study of response to subunit inactivated influenza vaccine. TCRdb reprocessed the RT-PCR reads with MiXCR, giving one entry per CDR3 protein. This sample has more than 150,000 distinct CDR3 sequences, with about a tenth found just once. Sequenced material: non-naive T cells sorted from PBMCs, taken on the day of vaccination. The receptors were gathered from a man over 45 who received an inactivated influenza vaccine.

The sample holds a few counts of this clonotype. This sequence joins TRBV10-3 and TRBJ1-1; no reliable D call. Trimming removed 3 bases at V and 6 bases at J, with 8 bases between. The CDR3 loop spans 12 amino acids. Germline lookup yields CDR1 ENHRY and CDR2 SYGVKD. CDR3 loop: CAISDGRAEAFF. The CDR3 DNA sequence: TGTGCCATCAGTGACGGACGGGCTGAAGCTTTCTTT.

This clonotype was counted ten times or more. The chain is built from TRBV20-1 and TRBJ2-3, with TRBD2 identical over 8 bases. Germline CDR1 is DFQATT and CDR2 is SNEGSKA (reference sequence). Trimming took 6 bases from V and 2 from J; bases not matched to a gene: 13. The CDR3 extends over 16 amino acids. The CDR3 nucleotides are TGCAGTGCAGGCGTCACCGGGACTAGTGACACAGATACGCAGTATTTT. Its translation: CSAGVTGTSDTDTQYF.

This clonotype was counted ten times or more. The chain employs TRBV7-9 and TRBJ2-5; D is unresolved. The CDR3 extends over 11 amino acids. Trimming stripped 8 bases from V and 1 base from J, with 5 bases between. The germline V gene has CDR1 SEHNR and CDR2 FQNEAQ (reference sequence). CDR3 sequence (DNA): TGTGCCAGCTCCCTCCAAGAGACCCAGTACTTC. It is translated as CASSLQETQYF.

The V call is TRBV7-9, the J call TRBJ2-7; a weak D match, TRBD1 (5 bases). V was pared by 0 bases and J by 0 bases, with 6 bases between. Germline CDR1 SEHNR, CDR2 FQNEAQ (reference sequence). The CDR3 covers 14 residues. The CDR3 here is CASSLATASYEQYF. The CDR3, as DNA: TGTGCCAGCAGCTTAGCGACAGCCTCCTACGAGCAGTACTTC.

A note on this clonotype: Given a much more abundant clone one base away, this may be a read error. The V gene is TRBV20-1, the J gene TRBJ2-3; no clear D. Germline V gene data show CDR1 as DFQATT and CDR2 as SNEGSKA (reference sequence). The CDR3 covers 13 residues. The CDR3 loop reads CGIHLLNTDTQYF. The CDR3, as DNA: TGCGGAATACACCTTCTCAACACAGATACGCAGTATTTT.

The sample holds a few counts of this clonotype. One end of the junction fails to match germline, which may point to a read error. This sequence joins TRBV12-3 or TRBV12-4 and TRBJ2-1; 8 bases fit TRBD2. This CDR3 is built from 15 residues. CDR3 bases: TGTGCCAGCAGCCCTAGGGCGGGAGGTAACAATGAGCACTTCTTC. Its protein is CASSPRAGGNNEHFF.

The V call is TRBV7-6, the J call TRBJ2-3; D gene uncertain. The CDR3 is 12 residues long. Germline CDR1 SGHVS, CDR2 FNYEAQ. Deletions cut 5 bases from V and 5 bases from J, with 8 bases between. CDR3 sequence reads: CASSRSGDTQYF. The CDR3 DNA is TGTGCCAGCAGCCGTTCTGGAGATACGCAGTATTTT.

This clonotype was detected once. A read error may be the cause here, since a much bigger clone is one base away. This CDR3 is missing its conserved last phenylalanine or tryptophan, likely due to a read error. V usage is TRBV5-6 and J usage is TRBJ2-3; TRBD1 or TRBD2 may be the D gene (5 bases each). CDR1 and CDR2 from the germline V gene are SGHDT and YYEEEE. CDR3 length: 14 amino acids. The V end was cut by 5 bases, the J end by 4 bases, with 14 bases between. The CDR3 reads CASRAPQGPDTQYI. CDR3 DNA: TGTGCCAGCAGAGCCCCGCAGGGACCAGATACGCAGTATATT.

This chain uses TRBV28 with TRBJ1-5; D unresolved. The CDR3 length is 15 residues. Germline CDR1 is MDHEN and CDR2 is SYDVKM. V lost 3 bases and J lost 1, with 10 bases in between. The CDR3, as DNA: TGTGCCAGCAGTTTGGGTAGTAACAGCAATCAGCCCCAGCATTTT. Amino acids: CASSLGSNSNQPQHF.

CDR3 sequence reads: CASSQAGLGETGELFF. The CDR3 DNA is TGTGCCAGCAGCCAAGCCGGCCTGGGGGAAACCGGGGAGCTGTTTTTT. V and J are TRBV4-2 and TRBJ2-2; tentatively, D is TRBD1 or TRBD2 (5 bases each). Between the trimmed V and J ends, which lost 1 base and 5 bases, there was a span of 14 bases. The CDR3 length is 16 residues. Germline loops: CDR1 LGHNA, CDR2 YNFKEQ.

The chain is built from TRBV6-1 and TRBJ2-4; 10 nucleotides line up with TRBD1. The trim removed 4 bases at V and 1 base at J, leaving 1 base unmatched. The CDR3 has 15 amino acids. Looked up from germline, CDR1 is MNHNS and CDR2 is SASEGT. CDR3 protein: CASSGTGGAKNIQYF. The CDR3 DNA reads TGTGCCAGCAGTGGGACAGGGGGGGCCAAAAACATTCAGTACTTC.

The chain joins TRBV20-1 to TRBJ1-1; no reliable D call. CDR3 length equals 14 residues. The V end was cut by 4 bases, the J end by 3 bases, with 15 bases between. The germline V gene encodes CDR1 DFQATT and CDR2 SNEGSKA (reference sequence). Here the CDR3 DNA reads TGCAGTGCTATTAGACGGACCTCGGACACTGAAGCTTTCTTT. Protein sequence: CSAIRRTSDTEAFF.

This clonotype was seen a few times. The chain carries TRBV6-2 or TRBV6-3 and TRBJ2-7; D perhaps matches TRBD1 (6 bases). The germline V gene has CDR1 MNHEY and CDR2 SVGEGT. V was shortened by 6 bases and J by 2 bases, with 14 bases between the two germline ends. The length of the CDR3 is 14 residues. The CDR3 here is CASRRPQGTYEQYF. DNA for the CDR3: TGTGCCAGCAGGCGCCCACAGGGTACCTACGAGCAGTACTTC.

This clonotype occurred many times. The gene calls are TRBV7-2 and TRBJ2-7; 11 bases agree with TRBD2. This CDR3 region has 17 residues. Germline CDR1 SGHTA, CDR2 FQGNSA. Trimming removed 2 bases from V and 13 bases from J; junction bases left unmatched: 19. The chain's CDR3 is CASSLPIDSGRATRIYF. CDR3 in DNA: TGTGCCAGCAGCTTACCCATAGATAGCGGGAGGGCTACCCGAATATACTTC.

This clonotype was picked up many times. The chain links TRBV4-3 to TRBJ2-5; D tentatively reads TRBD1 or TRBD2 (5 bases each). This CDR3 has 14 amino acids. V lost 0 bases, J lost 4 bases, and 9 bases lay in between. Germline V gene lookup returns CDR1 LGHNA and CDR2 YSLEER. The CDR3 sequence: CASSQDGGRETQYF. CDR3 bases: TGCGCCAGCAGCCAAGATGGGGGACGAGAGACCCAGTACTTC.

The chain couples TRBV20-1 to TRBJ2-3; 14 bases map to TRBD2. Germline CDR1 DFQATT, CDR2 SNEGSKA (reference sequence). CDR3 length equals 18 residues. The junction had 12 bases not matched to a gene; V was cut back by 4 bases and J by 3 bases. Here the CDR3 DNA reads TGCAGTGCTATGAAAGGACTAGCGGGAGGAGTGAGAACAGATACGCAGTATTTT. This sequence encodes CSAMKGLAGGVRTDTQYF.

The chain is built from TRBV5-1 and TRBJ1-2; 11 positions agree with TRBD1. The CDR3 has 14 residues. With 2 bases clipped from V and 4 bases from J, the junction kept 1 base outside the gene matches. Germline CDR1 reads SGHRS; CDR2 reads YFSETQ. DNA for the CDR3: TGCGCCAGCAGCTTAGGGACAGGGGGCTATGGCTACACCTTC. It specifies CASSLGTGGYGYTF.

The table lists this clonotype with many counts. The V and J genes are TRBV4-3 and TRBJ2-7, with 9 bases lining up with TRBD2. The CDR3 contains 16 residues. J gave up 4 bases and V 3 bases, and 10 bases lay outside the gene matches. Germline V gives CDR1 LGHNA, CDR2 YSLEER. The CDR3 DNA follows: TGCGCCAGCAGCCAGGGCCTTAGCGGGAGCGGATACGAGCAGTACTTC. It encodes CASSQGLSGSGYEQYF.

This clonotype was seen ten or more times. This chain links TRBV20-1 with TRBJ1-2; 9 bases align to TRBD1. The CDR3 extends over 13 amino acids. The germline gives CDR1 DFQATT, CDR2 SNEGSKA (reference sequence). After removal of 6 bases from V and 0 bases from J, the junction contained 2 bases not matched to a gene. The chain's CDR3 is CSAGTGPNYGYTF. CDR3 coding DNA: TGCAGTGCCGGGACAGGGCCTAACTATGGCTACACCTTC.